These 27 T cell receptor beta chains came from one sample sequenced in a study of cytomegalovirus exposure and HLA in healthy donors. Vbeta (60) and Jbeta (13) primers were used in the PCR. Using immunoSEQ multiplex PCR, the repertoire was profiled, and TCRdb retains in-frame clones only, with some absent. This sample has 180,000 or so clones, with approximately 82% found just once. The sequenced sample was PBMCs. These TCRs come from a middle-aged woman in good health and CMV-seropositive.

This clone was seen a handful of times. This rearrangement joins TRBV18 to TRBJ2-1; the match to TRBD2 covers 14 bases. From germline, CDR1 is KGHSH and CDR2 LQKENI. The CDR3 sequence is 17 residues long. V shed 2 bases, J shed 8 bases, and the junction held 8 bases outside the gene matches. The CDR3, as DNA: TGTGCCAGCTCACCATCAAGAGGACTAGCGGGGGGTTATGAGCAGTTCTTC. This translates into CASSPSRGLAGGYEQFF. Filled out from reference TRBV18 and TRBJ2-1, the complete variable domain reads NAGVMQNPRHLVRRRGQEARLRCSPMKGHSHVYWYRQLPEEGLKFMVYLQKENIIDESGMPKERFSAEFPKEGPSILRIQQVVRGDSAAYFCASSPSRGLAGGYEQFFGPGTRLTVL.

This clone was picked up a small number of times. V and J are TRBV28 and TRBJ1-2, with 8 bases lining up with TRBD1. Germline CDR1 is MDHEN and CDR2 is SYDVKM. J gave up 7 bases and V 4 bases, and 14 bases lay outside the gene matches. The CDR3 totals 16 residues. The DNA for the CDR3 is TGTGCCAGCAGTTCCGATGGGACAGGCGAGGACGGTGGCTACACCTTC. Its protein is CASSSDGTGEDGGYTF.

The chain links TRBV11-2 to TRBJ2-5; tentatively, D is TRBD1 (5 bases). The V gene's germline CDR1 is SGHAT and CDR2 FQNNGV. This CDR3 contains 16 residues. V was shortened by 5 bases and J by 0 bases, with 16 bases between the two germline ends. The CDR3: CASSPRQRLYQETQYF. The CDR3 DNA reads as TGTGCCAGCAGCCCCCGACAGAGACTTTACCAAGAGACCCAGTACTTC. Drawing the rest from reference TRBV11-2 and TRBJ2-5, the complete variable domain is EAGVAQSPRYKIIEKRQSVAFWCNPISGHATLYWYQQILGQGPKLLIQFQNNGVVDDSQLPKDRFSAERLKGVDSTLKIQPAKLEDSAVYLCASSPRQRLYQETQYFGPGTRLLVL.

The chain recombines TRBV11-3 with TRBJ2-3, with 8 positions matching TRBD2. V was pared by 0 bases and J by 6 bases, with 5 bases of the junction left unmatched. This CDR3 contains 15 residues. Per the germline V gene, CDR1 is SGHNT and CDR2 is YENEEA. CDR3 residues: CASSLDGRAWDTQYF. CDR3 nucleotide sequence: TGTGCCAGCAGCTTAGACGGGAGGGCCTGGGATACGCAGTATTTT. The full variable domain, with the rest looked up from reference TRBV11-3 and TRBJ2-3, is EAGVVQSPRYKIIEKKQPVAFWCNPISGHNTLYWYLQNLGQGPELLIRYENEEAVDDSQLPKDRFSAERLKGVDSTLKIQPAELGDSAVYLCASSLDGRAWDTQYFGPGTRLTVL.

The chain combines TRBV9 with TRBJ2-7; 10 bases match TRBD1. V trimming: 2 bases; J trimming: 3 bases; junction bases outside the gene matches: 5. CDR3 length: 15 residues. The germline V gene has CDR1 SGDLS and CDR2 YYNGEE. CDR3 sequence: CASSVDRGRGYEQYF. CDR3 sequence (DNA): TGTGCCAGCAGCGTCGACAGGGGGCGAGGCTACGAGCAGTACTTC.

This clone turned up a few times. The rearrangement links TRBV15 to TRBJ1-5, with D unresolved. Germline assignment: CDR1 LNHNV and CDR2 YYDKDF (reference sequence). V lost 0 bases and J lost 11, with 14 bases in between. There are 14 residues in the CDR3. The CDR3 nucleotides are TGTGCCACCAGCAGAGATCTGGGAGAGTTCTCCCAGCATTTT. This translates into CATSRDLGEFSQHF.

V gene TRBV30 combines with J gene TRBJ2-7; maybe TRBD2 (6 bases). CDR3 size: 13 residues. Trimming removed 2 bases from V and 6 bases from J, with 14 bases in between. Germline V lookup: CDR1 GTSNPN, CDR2 SVGIG (reference sequence). The CDR3 DNA is TGTGCCTGGAGTAGAGGAGGGGTAACCGAGCAGTACTTC. It yields the protein CAWSRGGVTEQYF.

V gene TRBV5-8 combines with J gene TRBJ2-5; possibly TRBD1 for D (6 bases). CDR3 size: 14 residues. Trimming took 2 bases from V and 2 from J, leaving 10 bases between them. The V gene's germline CDR1 is SGHTS and CDR2 YDEGEE. CDR3 sequence reads: CASSFFQGQETQYF. The CDR3 DNA follows: TGTGCCAGCAGCTTCTTTCAGGGGCAAGAGACCCAGTACTTC.

A note on this clone: Germline is not matched at one junction end, which may reflect a read error. The chain uses TRBV29-1 and TRBJ2-7; D unresolved. Germline values: CDR1 SQVTM, CDR2 ANQGSEA. The CDR3 consists of 14 residues. Here the CDR3 reads CSVVTEKRAYERYF. DNA of the CDR3: TGCAGCGTCGTCACCGAGAAGCGCGCCTACGAGCGGTACTTC.

This sequence joins TRBV7-8 and TRBJ2-1, with D uncertain. V was cut by 5 bases and J by 1 base, with 6 bases left in between. CDR1 and CDR2 from the germline V gene are SGHVS and FQNEAQ. This CDR3 is 13 amino acids long. This CDR3 reads CASSPRSYNEQFF. The DNA for the CDR3 is TGTGCCAGCAGCCCGCGATCCTACAATGAGCAGTTCTTC.

This clone appeared a single time. This chain links TRBV2 with TRBJ2-2, with TRBD2 identical over 8 bases. CDR1 is SNHLY, CDR2 FYNNEI, per germline. Trimming at V came to 6 bases and at J to 0 bases, leaving 6 bases not matched to a gene. The length of the CDR3 is 16 residues. The CDR3 nucleotides are TGTGCCAGCAGAAGAGCGGGAGCCACGAACACCGGGGAGCTGTTTTTT. This codes for CASRRAGATNTGELFF.

V gene TRBV19 combines with J gene TRBJ1-4; perhaps TRBD1 as D (6 bases). Germline CDR1 LNHDA, CDR2 SQIVND (reference sequence). The CDR3 sequence is 13 residues long. V was cut by 8 bases and J by 6 bases, with 13 bases left in between. This chain's CDR3 is CASSRGEYEKLFF. The CDR3 DNA reads as TGTGCCAGTTCCAGGGGCGAATATGAAAAACTGTTTTTT.

This sequence joins TRBV19 and TRBJ1-5, with TRBD1 identical over 10 bases. V lost 6 bases and J lost 8; bases outside the gene matches: 10. Germline-derived CDR1 and CDR2 are LNHDA and SQIVND (reference sequence). This CDR3 region has 15 residues. The chain's CDR3 is CASRHRDRGGEPQHF. CDR3 DNA: TGTGCCAGTAGGCACCGGGACAGGGGAGGGGAGCCCCAGCATTTT.

This clone was seen a handful of times. The chain links TRBV21-1 to TRBJ1-2; TRBD1, the D gene given by the table, was not confirmed from the DNA. TRBV21-1 is reported as a pseudogene. The CDR3 sequence is 13 residues long. CDR3 DNA: TGTGCCAGCTCACAGGGCTTTAACTATGGCTACACCTTC. It codes for CASSQGFNYGYTF.

V is TRBV5-1 and J is TRBJ2-2; D perhaps matches TRBD2 (7 bases). The CDR3 runs to 14 residues. CDR1 is SGHRS and CDR2 is YFSETQ in the germline V gene. V lost 7 bases to trimming and J lost 1 base, with 11 bases between them. For the CDR3, the DNA is TGCGCCAGCTCCGGGGGGCGGAACACCGGGGAGCTGTTTTTT. Protein sequence: CASSGGRNTGELFF. The whole variable domain, remainder taken from reference TRBV5-1 and TRBJ2-2, is KAGVTQTPRYLIKTRGQQVTLSCSPISGHRSVSWYQQTPGQGLQFLFEYFSETQRNKGNFPGRFSGRQFSNSRSEMNVSTLELGDSALYLCASSGGRNTGELFFGEGSRLTVL.

Only one count was recorded for this clone. DNA for the CDR3: TGTGCCAGCAGTTACTCGAGTAAACAGGGGCAGCCCCAGCATTTT. This gives the protein CASSYSSKQGQPQHF. This chain links TRBV6-6 with TRBJ1-5; 7 nucleotides match TRBD1. The V segment lost 0 bases and the J segment 7 bases; nucleotides outside the gene matches: 6. Germline CDR1 reads MNHNY; CDR2 reads SVGAGI (reference sequence). This CDR3 comprises 15 residues.

This CDR3 reads CASSISSVRTDTQYF. CDR3 bases: TGTGCCAGCAGCATATCTAGCGTCCGCACAGATACGCAGTATTTT. This chain links TRBV12-1 with TRBJ2-3; the table's D call of TRBD2 was not tested on the DNA. TRBV12-1 is assigned pseudogene status. The length of the CDR3 is 15 residues.

This chain uses TRBV28 with TRBJ1-2, with 11 bases identical to TRBD1. V shed 8 bases and J 7 bases; nucleotides not matched to a gene: 12. The CDR3 is 15 residues long. CDR1 is MDHEN, CDR2 SYDVKM, per germline. The CDR3 here is CASFRTGTGGRGYTF. The CDR3 nucleotides read TGTGCCAGCTTTAGAACCGGGACAGGGGGTCGTGGCTACACCTTC.

The J gene is TRBJ1-1, the V gene TRBV11-1; 7 nucleotides match TRBD1. J gave up 1 base and V 4 bases, and 6 bases lay outside the gene matches. This CDR3 has 15 residues. Germline V gene sequence: CDR1 SGHAT, CDR2 FQDESV (reference sequence). Here the CDR3 reads CASSSTTGTNTEAFF. DNA for the CDR3: TGTGCCAGCAGCTCAACGACAGGGACGAACACTGAAGCTTTCTTT. The full variable domain, completed using reference TRBV11-1 and TRBJ1-1, is EAEVAQSPRYKITEKSQAVAFWCDPISGHATLYWYRQILGQGPELLVQFQDESVVDDSQLPKDRFSAERLKGVDSTLKIQPAELGDSAMYLCASSSTTGTNTEAFFGQGTRLTVV.

This sequence joins TRBV7-8 and TRBJ2-1, with 11 bases identical to TRBD2. This CDR3 has 18 residues. V shed 3 bases and J 0 bases; nucleotides not matched to a gene: 7. CDR1 is SGHVS, CDR2 FQNEAQ, per germline. This CDR3 reads CASSLLAGGMSSYNEQFF. The CDR3 coding sequence is TGTGCCAGCAGCTTGTTAGCGGGAGGGATGAGCTCCTACAATGAGCAGTTCTTC. Combining the CDR3 with reference TRBV7-8 and TRBJ2-1 gives the whole variable domain GAGVSQSPRYKVAKRGQDVALRCDPISGHVSLFWYQQALGQGPEFLTYFQNEAQLDKSGLPSDRFFAERPEGSVSTLKIQRTQQEDSAVYLCASSLLAGGMSSYNEQFFGPGTRLTVL.

This chain joins TRBV19 and TRBJ2-7; 7 nucleotides line up with TRBD2. The CDR3 covers 15 residues. After removal of 5 bases from V and 0 bases from J, the junction contained 7 bases not matched to a gene. Germline lookup yields CDR1 LNHDA and CDR2 SQIVND (reference sequence). The CDR3 loop reads CASSGLAAPSYEQYF. Written as DNA, the CDR3 is TGTGCCAGTAGTGGGCTAGCGGCCCCCTCCTACGAGCAGTACTTC.

V usage is TRBV5-1 and J usage is TRBJ1-3, with D unclear. Germline lookup yields CDR1 SGHRS and CDR2 YFSETQ. The CDR3 contains 14 residues. Trimming removed 2 bases at V and 2 bases at J, with 8 bases between. CDR3 sequence (DNA): TGCGCCAGCAGCTTAAGCCCCCCTGGAAACACCATATATTTT. Amino acids: CASSLSPPGNTIYF.

J is TRBJ2-2 and V is TRBV9; 8 bases match TRBD2. The germline V gene encodes CDR1 SGDLS and CDR2 YYNGEE. The CDR3 runs 16 residues. Trimming removed 4 bases from V and 6 bases from J; junction bases left unmatched: 11. In DNA, the CDR3 is TGTGCCAGCAGCCTCCGCCTACTAGCGGAAGCCGGGGAGCTGTTTTTT. The encoded protein is CASSLRLLAEAGELFF.

The rearrangement joins TRBV19 to TRBJ1-2; D uncertain. CDR1 and CDR2 from the germline V gene are LNHDA and SQIVND (reference sequence). Trimming left V 7 bases short and J 1 base short, with 10 bases between. The CDR3 runs to 13 residues. Written as DNA, the CDR3 is TGTGCCAGTAATTTCGGGGTTAACTATGGCTACACCTTC. This codes for CASNFGVNYGYTF.

The V and J genes are TRBV29-1 and TRBJ2-3, with D possibly TRBD2 on 5 matching bases. CDR3 length: 13 residues. The germline V and J ends were trimmed by 5 bases and 6 bases, with 15 bases remaining between them. Germline V gene lookup returns CDR1 SQVTM and CDR2 ANQGSEA. CDR3 coding DNA: TGCAGCGTTAGAGGAGGACCTTCTGATACGCAGTATTTT. The encoded protein is CSVRGGPSDTQYF.

The chain has TRBV19 and TRBJ1-1; D may be TRBD1 (6 bases). CDR1 is LNHDA, CDR2 SQIVND, per germline (reference sequence). Trimming cost V 4 bases and J 8 bases, with 11 bases left between them. CDR3 length: 12 amino acids. In DNA, the CDR3 is TGTGCCAGTAGTAATGGGGGCAGGGAAGCTTTCTTT. It is translated as CASSNGGREAFF. The full variable domain, its missing parts supplied by reference TRBV19 and TRBJ1-1, is DGGITQSPKYLFRKEGQNVTLSCEQNLNHDAMYWYRQDPGQGLRLIYYSQIVNDFQKGDIAEGYSVSREKKESFPLTVTSAQKNPTAFYLCASSNGGREAFFGQGTRLTVV.

This chain uses TRBV6-1 with TRBJ2-3; 9 bases are a match to TRBD1. CDR3 length equals 18 residues. With 2 bases clipped from V and 5 bases from J, the junction kept 14 bases outside the gene matches. Germline values: CDR1 MNHNS, CDR2 SASEGT. This CDR3 is CASSEYPPHRGRGDTQYF. The DNA for the CDR3 is TGTGCCAGCAGTGAATACCCCCCTCACAGGGGGCGTGGAGATACGCAGTATTTT.